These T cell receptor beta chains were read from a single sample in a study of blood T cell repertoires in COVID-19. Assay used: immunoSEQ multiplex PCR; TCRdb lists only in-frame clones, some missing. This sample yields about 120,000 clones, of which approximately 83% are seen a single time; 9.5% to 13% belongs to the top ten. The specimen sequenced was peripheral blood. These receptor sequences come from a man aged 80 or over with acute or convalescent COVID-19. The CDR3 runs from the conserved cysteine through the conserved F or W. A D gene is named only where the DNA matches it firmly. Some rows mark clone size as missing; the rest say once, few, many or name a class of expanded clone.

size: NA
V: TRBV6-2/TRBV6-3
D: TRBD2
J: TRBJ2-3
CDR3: CASSLAGVGTDTQYF
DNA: TGTGCCAGCAGTTTAGCGGGAGTCGGCACAGATACGCAGTATTTT

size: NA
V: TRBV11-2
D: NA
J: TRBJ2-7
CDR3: CASSLDPQDYYEQYF
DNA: TGTGCCAGCAGCTTAGATCCACAGGACTACTACGAGCAGTACTTC

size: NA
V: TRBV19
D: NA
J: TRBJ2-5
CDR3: CASSSGETQYF
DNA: TGTGCCAGTAGCTCGGGGGAGACCCAGTACTTC

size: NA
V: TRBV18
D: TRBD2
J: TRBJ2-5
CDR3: CASSPRTSGEETQYF
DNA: TGTGCCAGCTCACCACGCACTAGCGGGGAAGAGACCCAGTACTTC

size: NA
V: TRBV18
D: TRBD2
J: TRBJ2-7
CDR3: CASFSGSSSYEQYF
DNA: TGTGCCAGTTTTAGCGGGTCCAGCTCCTACGAGCAGTACTTC

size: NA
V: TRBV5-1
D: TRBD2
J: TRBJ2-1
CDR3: CASLRGDSLANEQFF
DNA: TGCGCCAGCTTGCGGGGGGACTCTTTGGCCAATGAGCAGTTCTTC

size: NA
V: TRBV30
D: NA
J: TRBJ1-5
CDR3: CALGRGGRNQPQHF
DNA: TGTGCCCTGGGGAGGGGGGGGCGCAATCAGCCCCAGCATTTT

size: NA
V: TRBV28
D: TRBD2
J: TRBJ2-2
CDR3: CASSSARASGTGGELFF
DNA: TGTGCCAGCAGTTCGGCCCGGGCTAGCGGGACGGGCGGGGAGCTGTTTTTT

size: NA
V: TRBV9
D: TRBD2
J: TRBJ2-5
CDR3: CASSVRAGGRETQYF
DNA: TGTGCCAGCAGCGTTAGAGCGGGGGGAAGAGAGACCCAGTACTTC

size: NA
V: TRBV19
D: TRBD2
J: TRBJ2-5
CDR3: CASSGLAGIQETQYF
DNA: TGTGCCAGTAGTGGGCTAGCGGGGATACAAGAGACCCAGTACTTC

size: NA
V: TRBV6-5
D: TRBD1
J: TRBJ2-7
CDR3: CASRRAGGLYEQYF
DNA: TGTGCCAGTCGCCGGGCAGGGGGCTTGTACGAGCAGTACTTC

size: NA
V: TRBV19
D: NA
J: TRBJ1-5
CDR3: CASSKVWAGSNQPQHF
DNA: TGTGCCAGTAGTAAAGTCTGGGCAGGCAGCAATCAGCCCCAGCATTTT

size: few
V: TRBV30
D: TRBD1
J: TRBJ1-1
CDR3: CAWSIGTGWTEAFF
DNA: TGTGCCTGGAGCATCGGGACAGGGTGGACTGAAGCTTTCTTT

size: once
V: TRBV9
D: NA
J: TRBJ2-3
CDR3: CASSVAVRENTQYF
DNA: TGTGCCAGCAGCGTAGCTGTCAGGGAAAATACGCAGTATTTT

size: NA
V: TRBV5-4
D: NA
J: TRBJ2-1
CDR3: CASSLYSEQFF
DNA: TGTGCCAGCAGCTTGTATTCTGAGCAGTTCTTC

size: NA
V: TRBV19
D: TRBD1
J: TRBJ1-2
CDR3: CASSRLQGTYGYTF
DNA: TGTGCCAGTAGTAGGCTACAGGGGACCTATGGCTACACCTTC

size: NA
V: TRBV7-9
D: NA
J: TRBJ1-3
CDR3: CASSSQGSGNTIYF
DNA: TGTGCCAGCAGCTCCCAGGGCTCAGGAAACACCATATATTTT

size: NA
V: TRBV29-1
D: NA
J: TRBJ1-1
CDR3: CSVVPGGGTEAFF
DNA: TGCAGCGTCGTCCCCGGGGGGGGGACTGAAGCTTTCTTT

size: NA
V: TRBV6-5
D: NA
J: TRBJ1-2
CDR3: CASKVRGSYGYTF
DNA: TGTGCCAGCAAGGTCAGGGGCAGCTATGGCTACACCTTC

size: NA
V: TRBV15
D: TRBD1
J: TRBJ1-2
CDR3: CATSLGTGASAGYTF
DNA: TGTGCCACCAGCCTGGGGACAGGGGCTTCGGCTGGCTACACCTTC

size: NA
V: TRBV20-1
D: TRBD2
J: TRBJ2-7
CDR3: CSASGVAGVDEQYF
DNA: TGCAGTGCTAGTGGAGTAGCGGGGGTCGACGAGCAGTACTTC

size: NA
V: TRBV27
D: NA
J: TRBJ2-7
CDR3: CASSLSPVYEQYF
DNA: TGTGCCAGCAGTTTATCCCCAGTCTACGAGCAGTACTTC

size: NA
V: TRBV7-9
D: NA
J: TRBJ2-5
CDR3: CASSLGTVETQYF
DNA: TGTGCCAGCAGCTTAGGGACAGTTGAGACCCAGTACTTC

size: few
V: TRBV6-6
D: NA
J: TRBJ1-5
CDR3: CASSYPDSLEPQHF
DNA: TGTGCCAGCAGTTACCCGGACTCACTAGAGCCCCAGCATTTT

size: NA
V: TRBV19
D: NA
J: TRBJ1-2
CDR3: CATGTVMYGYTF
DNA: TGTGCCACCGGGACTGTAATGTATGGCTACACCTTC

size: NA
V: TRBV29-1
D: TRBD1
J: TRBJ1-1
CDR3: CSVGPGGPTEAFF
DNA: TGCAGCGTTGGCCCAGGGGGCCCCACTGAAGCTTTCTTT

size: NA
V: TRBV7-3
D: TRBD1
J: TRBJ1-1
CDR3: CASSSQGATEAFF
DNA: TGTGCCAGCAGCTCACAGGGGGCCACTGAAGCTTTCTTT

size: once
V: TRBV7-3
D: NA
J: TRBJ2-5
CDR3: CASSPGVRETQYF
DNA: TGTGCCAGCAGTCCAGGGGTACGAGAGACCCAGTACTTC

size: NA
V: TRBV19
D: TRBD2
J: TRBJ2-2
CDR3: CASSGTSGGTGELFF
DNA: TGTGCCAGTAGTGGGACTAGCGGGGGGACCGGGGAGCTGTTTTTT

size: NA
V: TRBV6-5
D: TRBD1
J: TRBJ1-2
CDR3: CASSQTGGKGYTF
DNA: TGTGCCAGCAGTCAGACAGGGGGTAAAGGCTACACCTTC

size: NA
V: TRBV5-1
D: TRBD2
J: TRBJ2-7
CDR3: CASSLGTSGRSYEQYF
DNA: TGCGCCAGCAGCTTGGGTACTAGCGGGAGGTCCTACGAGCAGTACTTC

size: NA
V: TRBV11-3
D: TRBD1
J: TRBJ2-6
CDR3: CASSPTGGAGANVLTF
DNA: TGTGCCAGCAGCCCAACAGGGGGCGCTGGGGCCAACGTCCTGACTTTC

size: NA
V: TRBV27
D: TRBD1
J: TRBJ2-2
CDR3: CASSLGQAFANTGELFF
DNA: TGTGCCAGCAGTTTAGGACAGGCGTTCGCGAACACCGGGGAGCTGTTTTTT

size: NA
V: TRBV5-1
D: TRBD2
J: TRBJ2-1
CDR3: CASSLNSGGPTNEQFF
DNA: TGCGCCAGCAGCCTAAATAGCGGGGGGCCGACCAATGAGCAGTTCTTC

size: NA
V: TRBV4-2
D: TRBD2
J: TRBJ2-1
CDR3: CASSQEPLSGTSGGEQFF
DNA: TGTGCCAGCAGCCAAGAACCCCTATCGGGGACTAGCGGGGGGGAGCAGTTCTTC

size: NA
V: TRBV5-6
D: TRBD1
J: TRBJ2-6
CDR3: CASSLRGQFSGANVLTF
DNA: TGTGCCAGCAGCTTGAGGGGACAGTTCTCTGGGGCCAACGTCCTGACTTTC

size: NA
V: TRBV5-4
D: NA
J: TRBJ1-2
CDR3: CASSLVGGADYGYTF
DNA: TGTGCCAGCAGCTTGGTCGGGGGGGCCGACTATGGCTACACCTTC

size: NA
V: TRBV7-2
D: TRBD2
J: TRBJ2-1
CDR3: CASDPSGGTYNEQFF
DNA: TGTGCCAGTGACCCTAGCGGAGGGACCTACAATGAGCAGTTCTTC

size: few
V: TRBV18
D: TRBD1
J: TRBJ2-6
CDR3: CASSATGAGANVLTF
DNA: TGTGCCAGCTCAGCAACAGGGGCCGGGGCCAACGTCCTGACTTTC

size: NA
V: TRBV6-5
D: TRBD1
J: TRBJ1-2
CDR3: CASRPVQGAGGYTF
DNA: TGTGCCAGCAGGCCAGTACAGGGGGCAGGGGGCTACACCTTC

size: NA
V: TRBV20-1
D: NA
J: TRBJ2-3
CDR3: CSASPTGEDTQYF
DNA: TGCAGTGCTAGTCCCACGGGGGAAGATACGCAGTATTTT

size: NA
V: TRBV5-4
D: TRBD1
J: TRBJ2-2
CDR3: CASTSGQGRTGELFF
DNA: TGTGCCAGCACCAGCGGACAGGGGAGGACCGGGGAGCTGTTTTTT

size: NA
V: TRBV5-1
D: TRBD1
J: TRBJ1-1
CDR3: CASSLGDRANTEAFF
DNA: TGCGCCAGCAGCCTGGGGGACAGGGCAAACACTGAAGCTTTCTTT

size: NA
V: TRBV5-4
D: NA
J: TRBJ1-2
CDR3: CASSLAGTANYGYTF
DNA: TGTGCCAGCAGCTTAGCCGGGACTGCTAACTATGGCTACACCTTC

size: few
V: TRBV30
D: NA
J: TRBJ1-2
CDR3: CAWSAEGYTF
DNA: TGTGCCTGGAGTGCGGAGGGCTACACCTTC

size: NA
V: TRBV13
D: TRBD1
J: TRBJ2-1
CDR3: CASSPGGNEQFF
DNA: TGTGCCAGCAGCCCAGGGGGCAATGAGCAGTTCTTC

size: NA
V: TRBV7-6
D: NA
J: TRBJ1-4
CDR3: CASSYGRGLGEKLFF
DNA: TGTGCCAGCAGCTATGGCAGGGGACTAGGTGAAAAACTGTTTTTT

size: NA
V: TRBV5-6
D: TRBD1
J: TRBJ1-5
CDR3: CASSARGLGNQPQHF
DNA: TGTGCCAGCAGCGCAAGGGGGCTTGGCAATCAGCCCCAGCATTTT

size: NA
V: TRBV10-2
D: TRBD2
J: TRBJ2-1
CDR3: CASSPGLASENEQFF
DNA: TGCGCCAGCAGTCCTGGACTAGCAAGTGAGAATGAGCAGTTCTTC

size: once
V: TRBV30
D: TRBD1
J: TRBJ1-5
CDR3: CAWGQGQDQPQHF
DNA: TGTGCCTGGGGACAGGGGCAGGATCAGCCCCAGCATTTT

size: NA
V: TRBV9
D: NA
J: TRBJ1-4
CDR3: CASSDRGFGEKLFF
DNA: TGTGCCAGCAGCGACCGCGGGTTTGGAGAAAAACTGTTTTTT

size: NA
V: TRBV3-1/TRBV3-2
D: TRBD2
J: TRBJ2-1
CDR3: CASSQLGLAASYNEQFF
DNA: TGTGCCAGCAGCCAACTGGGACTAGCGGCCTCCTACAATGAGCAGTTCTTC

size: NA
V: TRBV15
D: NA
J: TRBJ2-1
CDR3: CATSRDPGDPYNEQFF
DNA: TGTGCCACCAGCAGAGATCCGGGGGACCCCTACAATGAGCAGTTCTTC

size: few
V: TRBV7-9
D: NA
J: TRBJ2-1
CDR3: CASSSTPGYNEQFF
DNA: TGTGCCAGCAGCTCCACCCCGGGGTACAATGAGCAGTTCTTC

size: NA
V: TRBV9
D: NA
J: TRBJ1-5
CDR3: CASSVEFCGRGDFYSNQPQHF
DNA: TGTGCCAGCAGCGTAGAATTTTGTGGGCGAGGGGACTTTTATAGCAATCAGCCCCAGCATTTT